This entry is about one T cell receptor (beta chain). Its antigen is unidentified. The junction had 4 bases not matched to a gene; V was cut back by 6 bases and J by 3 bases. CDR3 length: 14 amino acids. Germline-derived CDR1 and CDR2 are SGDLS and YYNGEE. The sample belongs to a study of cytomegalovirus exposure and HLA in healthy donors. Turning to the study itself: Later analysis reported that the 95 to 150 validation repertoires shared the platform of the 650 to 700 first-cohort repertoires. Findings and caveats of the study: Most TCR sequences showed up rarely, but some public TCRs showed up in many donors. The tendency of first-cohort TCR clusters to co-occur in the 90 to 150 validation repertoires emerged from a later analysis. Reports credit the classifier with highly specific, highly sensitive diagnosis of cytomegalovirus status.

The table came from immunoSEQ multiplex PCR; TCRdb's copy has only in-frame clones and leaves some out. In the table there are 110,000 to 150,000 clones, 94% of which are singletons. Sequencing was performed on PBMCs. The sequence was collected from a man between 18 and 35 years old in good health and CMV-seropositive. This chain joins TRBV9 and TRBJ2-1; 9 bases are shared with TRBD2. This chain's CDR3 is CASNPSGNYNEQFF. CDR3 in DNA: TGTGCCAGCAACCCTAGCGGGAACTACAATGAGCAGTTCTTC.